The rows below give T cell receptor beta chains drawn from one sample of a study of cytomegalovirus exposure and HLA in healthy donors. Profiled with immunoSEQ multiplex PCR; TCRdb holds only in-frame clones, not every one. The sample lists around 200,000 clones, roughly 81% seen once, with about 3% in the top ten. The specimen was PBMCs. These receptors were obtained from a woman between 25 and 40 years old in good health and CMV-seropositive. CDR3s include the opening cysteine and the closing phenylalanine or tryptophan. D genes are given only for firm matches. The size field is filled for only some rows; it gives once, few, many or a size class.

d_call | cdr3_length | clone_size | j_call | v_call | cdr3_aa | cdr3_nt
. | 14 | . | TRBJ2-7 | TRBV5-1 | CASSTSGGIGEQYF | TGCGCCAGCAGCACCTCCGGGGGTATTGGGGAGCAGTACTTC
. | 14 | . | TRBJ1-5 | TRBV4-2 | CASSQDRGNQPQHF | TGTGCCAGCAGCCAAGATAGAGGAAATCAGCCCCAGCATTTT
. | 14 | . | TRBJ2-1 | TRBV28 | CASSLGVSYNEQFF | TGTGCCAGCAGTCTAGGGGTAAGCTACAATGAGCAGTTCTTC
. | 13 | . | TRBJ2-7 | TRBV6-6 | CASSPGGHYEQYF | TGTGCCAGCAGTCCCGGGGGTCACTACGAGCAGTACTTC
TRBD1 | 14 | . | TRBJ2-2 | TRBV10-3 | CAISGGQFTGELFF | TGTGCCATCAGTGGGGGACAGTTTACCGGGGAGCTGTTTTTT
TRBD2 | 15 | . | TRBJ2-1 | TRBV5-6 | CASSLGLAGDNEQFF | TGTGCAAGCAGCTTGGGACTAGCGGGAGACAATGAGCAGTTCTTC
. | 13 | . | TRBJ1-3 | TRBV5-4 | CASSLTGGNTIYF | TGTGCCAGCAGCCTAACGGGGGGAAACACCATATATTTT
TRBD1 | 15 | . | TRBJ2-7 | TRBV4-1 | CASSVGQGASYEQYF | TGCGCCAGCAGCGTGGGACAGGGGGCCTCCTACGAGCAGTACTTC
TRBD1 | 13 | . | TRBJ1-1 | TRBV6-1 | CASRPGGTTEAFF | TGTGCCAGCAGGCCAGGGGGCACCACTGAAGCTTTCTTT
TRBD1 | 14 | few | TRBJ2-7 | TRBV25-1 | CASSGTGDPFEQYF | TGTGCCAGCAGTGGGACAGGAGACCCTTTCGAGCAGTACTTC
. | 15 | few | TRBJ2-3 | TRBV7-9 | CASSFTGSGSDTQYF | TGTGCCAGCAGCTTTACAGGGTCGGGATCAGATACGCAGTATTTT
TRBD1 | 16 | . | TRBJ1-5 | TRBV27 | CASSTSGTGGGQPQHF | TGTGCCAGCAGCACCTCCGGGACAGGGGGCGGTCAGCCCCAGCATTTT
. | 13 | . | TRBJ2-7 | TRBV10-3 | CAISEEPSYEQYF | TGTGCCATCAGTGAGGAGCCTTCCTACGAGCAGTACTTC
. | 15 | . | TRBJ1-6 | TRBV19 | CASSRLDSEISPLHF | TGTGCCAGTAGTCGTCTGGACAGCGAAATTTCACCCCTCCACTTT
TRBD2 | 15 | . | TRBJ2-1 | TRBV11-2 | CASSLLAGVGNEQFF | TGTGCCAGCAGCTTGTTAGCGGGAGTGGGGAATGAGCAGTTCTTC
. | 15 | few | TRBJ2-1 | TRBV7-9 | CASPSPDYTYNEQFF | TGTGCCAGCCCCTCGCCGGACTATACCTACAATGAGCAGTTCTTC
TRBD2 | 15 | . | TRBJ2-7 | TRBV10-3 | CAITYGTSGSYEQYF | TGTGCCATCACCTATGGGACTAGCGGGAGCTACGAGCAGTACTTC
. | 19 | . | TRBJ2-3 | TRBV21-1 | CASSKTGCGLHWSTDTQYF | TGTGCCAGCAGCAAAACAGGGTGCGGGCTCCATTGGAGCACAGATACGCAGTATTTT
TRBD2 | 16 | . | TRBJ2-1 | TRBV5-4 | CASSLGLAGVLGEQFF | TGTGCCAGCAGCCTTGGACTAGCGGGAGTTTTGGGTGAGCAGTTCTTC
TRBD1 | 14 | . | TRBJ2-7 | TRBV5-4 | CASSPGTGAYEQYF | TGTGCCAGCAGCCCCGGGACAGGGGCCTACGAGCAGTACTTC
. | 11 | few | TRBJ2-7 | TRBV7-9 | CASSLRYEQYF | TGTGCCAGCAGCTTACGTTACGAGCAGTACTTC
. | 14 | . | TRBJ2-1 | TRBV15 | CATSRGGASNEQFF | TGTGCCACCAGCAGGGGGGGGGCGTCCAATGAGCAGTTCTTC
TRBD1 | 16 | . | TRBJ1-6 | TRBV5-1 | CASRYSDRAYNSPLHF | TGCGCCAGCAGGTATAGCGACAGGGCCTATAATTCACCCCTCCACTTT
. | 18 | . | TRBJ2-5 | TRBV7-9 | CASKRGGHREMYQETQYF | TGTGCCAGCAAGAGGGGGGGGCATCGAGAAATGTACCAAGAGACCCAGTACTTC
TRBD2 | 15 | few | TRBJ2-7 | TRBV5-1 | CASSFLAGGPAEQYF | TGCGCCAGCAGCTTCCTAGCGGGAGGGCCGGCCGAGCAGTACTTC
TRBD1 | 11 | . | TRBJ1-2 | TRBV28 | CASRGTEGYTF | TGTGCCAGCAGGGGGACAGAAGGCTACACCTTC
TRBD2 | 19 | . | TRBJ2-3 | TRBV11-2 | CASSLARLQTSGRPDTQYF | TGTGCCAGCAGCTTAGCTCGACTACAGACTAGCGGGAGACCAGATACGCAGTATTTT
TRBD2 | 15 | once | TRBJ2-3 | TRBV11-3 | CASSLTAGGTDTQYF | TGTGCCAGCAGCTTAACGGCGGGAGGCACAGATACGCAGTATTTT
TRBD1 | 15 | . | TRBJ2-7 | TRBV11-1 | CASIIARDRNYEQYF | TGTGCCAGCATTATCGCGAGGGACAGAAACTACGAGCAGTACTTC
TRBD2 | 14 | . | TRBJ2-1 | TRBV11-3 | CASSRTSGSNEQFF | TGTGCCAGCAGCCGGACTAGCGGGAGCAATGAGCAGTTCTTC
TRBD2 | 15 | . | TRBJ2-7 | TRBV7-9 | CASSDISGSFYEQYF | TGTGCCAGCAGCGATATAAGCGGGAGTTTCTACGAGCAGTACTTC
. | 14 | . | TRBJ2-7 | TRBV6-1 | CASNPDSPGNEQYF | TGTGCCAGCAATCCGGACTCCCCGGGGAACGAGCAGTACTTC
TRBD2 | 14 | . | TRBJ2-7 | TRBV6-5 | CASSGLGGSYEQYF | TGTGCCAGCAGTGGACTAGGAGGGTCCTACGAGCAGTACTTC
TRBD2 | 13 | few | TRBJ2-1 | TRBV5-1 | CASNSAGGNEQFF | TGCGCCAGCAACTCAGCGGGAGGAAATGAGCAGTTCTTC
. | 12 | few | TRBJ1-5 | TRBV19 | CASTSTTQSQHF | TGTGCCAGTACTTCCACAACACAGTCCCAGCATTTT
. | 14 | . | TRBJ2-5 | TRBV4-1 | CASSQVLGPETQYF | TGCGCCAGCAGCCAAGTACTTGGGCCCGAGACCCAGTACTTC
TRBD2 | 14 | . | TRBJ2-7 | TRBV28 | CASSSSGSSYEQYF | TGTGCCAGCAGTTCGAGCGGGAGTAGTTACGAGCAGTACTTC
TRBD1 | 15 | . | TRBJ2-1 | TRBV10-3 | CAIREGQGRSNEQFF | TGTGCCATCAGGGAGGGACAGGGCAGGAGCAATGAGCAGTTCTTC
. | 15 | few | TRBJ2-7 | TRBV5-4 | CASSRDTILSYEQYF | TGTGCCAGCAGCCGGGACACTATACTCTCCTACGAGCAGTACTTC
. | 18 | . | TRBJ2-7 | TRBV9 | CASSVVGRREKIPYEQYF | TGTGCCAGCAGCGTAGTTGGGCGGAGGGAGAAAATACCCTACGAGCAGTACTTC
TRBD1 | 15 | . | TRBJ2-3 | TRBV18 | CASSLDRSGTDTQYF | TGTGCCAGCTCATTGGACAGGTCGGGGACAGATACGCAGTATTTT
TRBD2 | 13 | . | TRBJ2-1 | TRBV28 | CASTSRREGRQFF | TGTGCCAGCACCTCCAGGCGGGAGGGTCGGCAGTTCTTC